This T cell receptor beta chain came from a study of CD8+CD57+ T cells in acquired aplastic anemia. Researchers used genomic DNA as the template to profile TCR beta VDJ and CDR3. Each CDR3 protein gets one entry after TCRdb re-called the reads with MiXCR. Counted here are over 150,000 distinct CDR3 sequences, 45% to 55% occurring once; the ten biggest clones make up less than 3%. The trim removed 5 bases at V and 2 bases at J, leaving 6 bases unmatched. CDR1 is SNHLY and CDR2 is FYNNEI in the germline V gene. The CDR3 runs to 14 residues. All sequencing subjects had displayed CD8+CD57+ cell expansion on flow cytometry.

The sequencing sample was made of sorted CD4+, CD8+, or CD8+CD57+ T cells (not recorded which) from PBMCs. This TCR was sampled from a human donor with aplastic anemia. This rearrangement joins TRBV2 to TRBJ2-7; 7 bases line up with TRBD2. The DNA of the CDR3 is TGTGCCAGCAGTCTAGGGACTATAGCCTACGAGCAGTACTTC. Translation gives CASSLGTIAYEQYF.